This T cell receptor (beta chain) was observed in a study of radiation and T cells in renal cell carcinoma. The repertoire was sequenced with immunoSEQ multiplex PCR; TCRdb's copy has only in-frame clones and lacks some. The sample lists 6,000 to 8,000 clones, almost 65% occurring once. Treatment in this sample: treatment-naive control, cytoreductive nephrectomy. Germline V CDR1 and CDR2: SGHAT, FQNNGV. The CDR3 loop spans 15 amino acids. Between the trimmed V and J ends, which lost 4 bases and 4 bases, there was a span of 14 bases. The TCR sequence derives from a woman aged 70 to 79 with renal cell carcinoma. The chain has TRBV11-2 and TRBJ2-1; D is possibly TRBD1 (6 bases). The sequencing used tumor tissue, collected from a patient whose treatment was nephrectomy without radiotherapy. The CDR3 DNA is TGTGCCAGCAGCTGGACAGCTAATCCTTACAATGAGCAGTTCTTC. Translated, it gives CASSWTANPYNEQFF. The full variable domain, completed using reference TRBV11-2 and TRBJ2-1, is EAGVAQSPRYKIIEKRQSVAFWCNPISGHATLYWYQQILGQGPKLLIQFQNNGVVDDSQLPKDRFSAERLKGVDSTLKIQPAKLEDSAVYLCASSWTANPYNEQFFGPGTRLTVL.